This TCR beta chain was documented in a study of a mutant IDH1 vaccine in newly diagnosed glioma. Across the study: Vaccination started 4-6 weeks after radiotherapy alone, or with temozolomide cycles. Treated individuals were roughly 62% male and roughly 40% female, averaging about 41 years of age.

The time point was: week 47, end of study. One vaccine dose held 300 ug of mutant IDH1 20-mer peptide and came with topical imiquimod. Patients, over weeks 1, 3, 5, 7, 11, 15, 19 and 23, received a total of eight vaccinations. Profiling relied on immunoSEQ multiplex PCR, and the TCRdb table lists in-frame clones only, not all of them. The sample has about 67,000 clones, around 83% seen once. Points on this clone: Its antigen is currently unknown.

The source material was PBMCs, sampled from a glioma patient whose treatment included an IDH1 peptide vaccine. The origin of this receptor is a man aged 25-45 years with glioma.

The CDR3: CAISGGTGGQMQYF. The CDR3 DNA reads as TGTGCCATCAGTGGAGGGACAGGGGGCCAAATGCAGTACTTC. The chain recombines TRBV10-3 with TRBJ2-5, with 12 bases matching TRBD1. Trimming took 4 bases from V and 11 from J; bases not matched to a gene: 8. The CDR3 loop spans 14 amino acids. Germline values: CDR1 ENHRY, CDR2 SYGVKD.